These 29 T cell receptor beta chains were all obtained from the same sample, sequenced in a study of T cells after yellow fever vaccination. One entry per CDR3 protein results from TCRdb running MiXCR on the 5' RACE reads. Here the sample spans under 600,000 distinct CDR3 sequences, 20% to 25% being singletons. The specimen comprised PBMCs, sampled approximately 22 days after the first yellow fever vaccination. These TCRs come from a man aged 18 to 30 who received the YFV17D yellow fever vaccine.

The table lists this clonotype with a few counts. The chain couples TRBV6-1 to TRBJ2-3; tentative D call: TRBD1 (6 bases). The CDR3 contains 14 residues. The V gene's germline CDR1 is MNHNS and CDR2 SASEGT. V lost 8 bases, J lost 5 bases, and 17 bases lay in between. The CDR3 sequence: CASGLRGRRDTQYF. Written as DNA, the CDR3 is TGTGCCAGCGGTCTCAGGGGCCGCAGAGATACGCAGTATTTT.

The chain carries TRBV30 and TRBJ2-7, with a weak D call TRBD1 (6 bases). The V end lost 4 bases, the J end lost 3 bases, and 16 bases lay between the germline ends. This CDR3 spans 14 amino acids. Per germline, CDR1 GTSNPN and CDR2 SVGIG (reference sequence). The CDR3 loop reads CAWMATGKSYEQYF. CDR3 DNA sequence: TGTGCCTGGATGGCCACAGGGAAAAGCTACGAGCAGTACTTC.

This clonotype was detected once. The V gene is TRBV6-2 or TRBV6-3, the J gene TRBJ2-7; 12 bases fit TRBD2. Germline loops: CDR1 MNHEY, CDR2 SVGEGT. The CDR3 loop spans 13 amino acids. J was trimmed by 8 bases and V by 6 bases; bases with no gene match: 5. The CDR3 sequence: CASSGLAGSKQYF. The CDR3 nucleotides are TGTGCCAGCAGCGGACTAGCGGGGAGCAAGCAGTACTTC.

This clonotype was seen more than once but under ten times. The rearrangement joins TRBV11-2 to TRBJ2-5; D is unclear. Germline V gene sequence: CDR1 SGHAT, CDR2 FQNNGV. This CDR3 is 12 amino acids long. Trimming took off 4 bases at V and 2 bases at J, with 5 bases between the two ends. The CDR3 region has the DNA TGTGCCAGCAGCTCCCAACAAGAGACCCAGTACTTC. It specifies CASSSQQETQYF.

The J gene is TRBJ2-1, the V gene TRBV11-2; 9 positions agree with TRBD1. This CDR3 has 14 amino acids. Germline values: CDR1 SGHAT, CDR2 FQNNGV. Trimming cost V 6 bases and J 5 bases; bases outside gene matches: 5. CDR3 bases: TGTGCCAGCAGGTCACGGGACAGGGACAATGAGCAGTTCTTC. Translation: CASRSRDRDNEQFF.

The chain carries TRBV20-1 and TRBJ1-5, with 12 positions matching TRBD1. The length of the CDR3 is 15 residues. CDR1 and CDR2 from the germline V gene are DFQATT and SNEGSKA (reference sequence). The V gene end was trimmed by 5 bases and the J gene end by 8 bases; junction bases not matched to a gene: 10. CDR3: CSAVRDRGLGEPQHF. The CDR3 DNA follows: TGCAGTGCTGTACGGGACAGGGGGCTGGGAGAGCCCCAGCATTTT.

This sequence joins TRBV6-1 and TRBJ1-1; tentatively, D is TRBD1 (6 bases). The CDR3 extends over 15 amino acids. Trimming took 6 bases from V and 6 from J, leaving 20 bases between them. Germline V gives CDR1 MNHNS, CDR2 SASEGT. CDR3 bases: TGTGCCAGCAGGCCGTTGGGACATTCGGGCGCTGAAGCTTTCTTT. Amino acid sequence: CASRPLGHSGAEAFF.

This rearrangement joins TRBV6-5 to TRBJ2-7, with 7 bases lining up with TRBD1. The CDR3 contains 15 residues. V lost 4 bases and J lost 0; bases outside the gene matches: 6. Germline CDR1 is MNHEY and CDR2 is SVGAGI. CDR3 amino acids: CASSSGQAYSYEQYF. CDR3 nucleotides: TGTGCCAGCAGTTCAGGACAGGCCTACTCCTACGAGCAGTACTTC.

This clonotype was seen repeatedly, ten times or more. The chain uses TRBV12-3 or TRBV12-4 and TRBJ2-4, with D uncertain. Between the trimmed V and J ends, which lost 0 bases and 7 bases, there was a span of 16 bases. The CDR3 is made up of 16 amino acids. The CDR3 sequence: CASSLAPLAQANIQYF. For the CDR3, the DNA is TGTGCCAGCAGTTTAGCCCCCCTGGCCCAGGCGAACATTCAGTACTTC.

This clonotype has more than one count but fewer than ten. The chain is built from TRBV6-5 and TRBJ1-5; D perhaps matches TRBD1 (6 bases). The germline CDR1 and CDR2 sequences are MNHEY and SVGAGI. The CDR3 extends over 15 amino acids. Between the trimmed V and J ends, which lost 0 bases and 2 bases, there was a span of 8 bases. As DNA, the CDR3 is TGTGCCAGCAGTTACTCAGGGGGTGGCAATCAGCCCCAGCATTTT. As protein: CASSYSGGGNQPQHF.

Ten or more counts support this clonotype. The chain is built from TRBV7-3 and TRBJ2-6; D remains unclear. The CDR3 totals 14 residues. Trimming pared 6 bases from V and 0 bases from J, leaving 6 bases between. Germline CDR1 is SGHTA and CDR2 is FQGTGA. CDR3 nucleotide sequence: TGTGCCAGCAGTTTATCCTCTGGGGCCAACGTCCTGACTTTC. As protein: CASSLSSGANVLTF.

The chain is built from TRBV5-4 and TRBJ1-6; D remains unclear. This CDR3 spans 13 amino acids. Germline V CDR1 and CDR2: SGHNT, YYREEE (reference sequence). Trimming removed 0 bases from V and 7 bases from J, with 5 bases in between. The CDR3 region has the DNA TGTGCCAGCAGCTTGGATGCGAATTCACCCCTCCACTTT. Translating it yields CASSLDANSPLHF.

This clonotype was seen a few times. The chain employs TRBV5-1 and TRBJ2-7, with TRBD1 as a possible D gene (5 bases). CDR3 length: 14 residues. Trimming removed 5 bases at V and 5 bases at J, with 17 bases between. Germline V CDR1 and CDR2: SGHRS, YFSETQ. The CDR3: CASSNQVGRHEQYF. The CDR3 coding sequence is TGCGCCAGCAGTAATCAGGTGGGGCGGCACGAGCAGTACTTC.

The chain joins TRBV7-2 to TRBJ2-7, with D unclear. Deletions cut 3 bases from V and 0 bases from J, with 6 bases between. The CDR3 is 13 residues long. Germline V gene sequence: CDR1 SGHTA, CDR2 FQGNSA. The CDR3 spells CASSFQSSYEQYF. DNA for the CDR3: TGTGCCAGCAGCTTCCAGAGCTCCTACGAGCAGTACTTC.

The gene calls are TRBV4-1 and TRBJ2-3, with 14 bases fitting TRBD2. Trimming cost V 2 bases and J 5 bases; bases outside gene matches: 3. Germline CDR1 and CDR2: MGHRA and YSYEKL. This CDR3 spans 16 amino acids. The DNA for the CDR3 is TGCGCCAGCAGCCAACCGGGACTAGCGGGGGAAGATACGCAGTATTTT. This gives the protein CASSQPGLAGEDTQYF.

The gene calls are TRBV6-2 or TRBV6-3 and TRBJ1-2; D is undetermined. V lost 5 bases, J lost 6 bases, and 10 bases lay in between. CDR3 size: 12 residues. Germline V gives CDR1 MNHEY, CDR2 SVGEGT. The CDR3 here is CASSLREHGYTF. In nucleotides, the CDR3 is TGTGCCAGCAGTCTACGGGAGCATGGCTACACCTTC.

The gene calls are TRBV12-3 or TRBV12-4 and TRBJ1-3; 8 bases are a match to TRBD1. The CDR3 spans 14 residues. Losses at the gene ends were 7 bases for V and 6 bases for J; bases not matched to a gene: 8. CDR3 loop: CASTMTGDENTIYF. The CDR3 region has the DNA TGTGCCAGCACCATGACAGGGGATGAAAACACCATATATTTT.

This clonotype has only a few counts. This sequence joins TRBV7-2 and TRBJ2-1; TRBD2 agrees at 10 bases. The CDR3 totals 13 residues. The V and J ends lost 10 bases and 4 bases, in that order; junction bases with no gene match: 4. CDR1 and CDR2 from the germline V gene are SGHTA and FQGNSA. In DNA form, the CDR3 reads TGTGCCATAAGGACTAGCGGTTACAATGAGCAGTTCTTC. Its translation is CAIRTSGYNEQFF.

There are a few counts of this clonotype. The V and J genes are TRBV18 and TRBJ2-2, with 8 nucleotides matching TRBD1. The CDR3 length is 13 residues. After removal of 3 bases from V and 10 bases from J, the junction contained 4 bases not matched to a gene. The germline gives CDR1 KGHSH, CDR2 LQKENI. The CDR3 spells CASSPTGGLELFF. Written as DNA, the CDR3 is TGTGCCAGCTCACCCACAGGGGGGCTGGAGCTGTTTTTT.

This clonotype was observed a handful of times. This chain connects TRBV7-9 to TRBJ2-2, with D possibly matching TRBD2 (7 bases). Germline V gene lookup returns CDR1 SEHNR and CDR2 FQNEAQ (reference sequence). There are 17 residues in the CDR3. V lost 5 bases and J 2 bases, leaving 18 bases between the germline ends. The CDR3 coding sequence is TGTGCCAGCAGCCTAACCAGCGGGGACATTAACACCGGGGAGCTGTTTTTT. Translation gives CASSLTSGDINTGELFF. The entire variable domain, with the rest obtained from reference TRBV7-9 and TRBJ2-2, is as follows: DTGVSQNPRHKITKRGQNVTFRCDPISEHNRLYWYRQTLGQGPEFLTYFQNEAQLEKSRLLSDRFSAERPKGSFSTLEIQRTEQGDSAMYLCASSLTSGDINTGELFFGEGSRLTVL.

The chain combines TRBV2 with TRBJ1-1; D gene uncertain. This CDR3 is 14 amino acids long. From germline, CDR1 is SNHLY and CDR2 FYNNEI. V lost 1 base and J lost 4, with 10 bases in between. The CDR3 loop reads CASSEGHFGTEAFF. The CDR3 region has the DNA TGTGCCAGCAGTGAAGGGCACTTCGGCACTGAAGCTTTCTTT.

The chain is built from TRBV7-3 and TRBJ2-1; the D is unclear. The CDR3 is made up of 16 amino acids. V lost 5 bases and J 5 bases, leaving 19 bases between the germline ends. CDR1 is SGHTA, CDR2 FQGTGA, per germline. The DNA of the CDR3 is TGTGCCAGCAGCCTCCAGACTGGAGTACAGAACAATGAGCAGTTCTTC. It yields the protein CASSLQTGVQNNEQFF.

The V and J genes are TRBV7-9 and TRBJ1-4, with TRBD1 identical over 7 bases. Germline V CDR1 and CDR2: SEHNR, FQNEAQ (reference sequence). The CDR3 runs 15 residues. With V trimmed by 5 bases and J by 7 bases, 10 bases remained unmatched. The CDR3 DNA is TGTGCCAGCAGCCCGGTAATAGGGGGCGGTGAAAAACTGTTTTTT. Translation: CASSPVIGGGEKLFF.

This clonotype was seen repeatedly, ten times or more. This chain links TRBV5-1 with TRBJ1-2; TRBD1 might be the D (5 bases). Germline-derived CDR1 and CDR2 are SGHRS and YFSETQ. Trimming took 0 bases from V and 8 from J, leaving 17 bases between them. The CDR3 loop spans 15 amino acids. CDR3 bases: TGCGCCAGCAGCTTGGTGGCCAAGGGGTTGTCGGGCTACACCTTC. Protein: CASSLVAKGLSGYTF.

This clonotype was seen only a few times. V is TRBV28 and J is TRBJ1-1, with D tentatively TRBD1 (6 bases). This CDR3 contains 12 residues. Per the germline V gene, CDR1 is MDHEN and CDR2 is SYDVKM. Trimming pared 5 bases from V and 11 bases from J, leaving 15 bases between. CDR3 nucleotide sequence: TGTGCCAGCAGTCCCAACAGGGTTGGCGCTTTCTTT. Translated, it gives CASSPNRVGAFF.

This clonotype was seen at least ten times. This chain joins TRBV5-1 and TRBJ2-2, with D perhaps given as TRBD1 or TRBD2 (5 bases each). The CDR3 has 15 amino acids. The V gene lost 1 base and the J gene lost 4 bases, with 11 bases spanning the gap. Germline V lookup: CDR1 SGHRS, CDR2 YFSETQ. The CDR3 nucleotides read TGCGCCAGCAGCTTGCGAGGGCAGGGCACCGGGGAGCTGTTTTTT. This sequence encodes CASSLRGQGTGELFF.

The chain employs TRBV5-6 and TRBJ1-1; D call uncertain. In germline, CDR1 is SGHDT, CDR2 YYEEEE. The CDR3 is made up of 12 amino acids. Trimming left V 2 bases short and J 6 bases short, with 8 bases between. The chain's CDR3 is CASSFRGPEAFF. CDR3 coding DNA: TGTGCCAGCAGCTTTAGAGGGCCTGAAGCTTTCTTT.

The chain uses TRBV6-6 and TRBJ1-1, with D possibly TRBD1 on 5 matching bases. Trimming removed 2 bases at V and 6 bases at J, with 7 bases between. Germline CDR1 MNHNY, CDR2 SVGAGI (reference sequence). This CDR3 has 12 amino acids. DNA for the CDR3: TGTGCCAGCAGTTACACAGGTGCTGAAGCTTTCTTT. Encoded protein: CASSYTGAEAFF.

This clonotype was seen only a few times. The chain recombines TRBV12-3 or TRBV12-4 with TRBJ2-3, with 10 bases identical to TRBD2. Trimming took 3 bases from V and 6 from J; bases not matched to a gene: 6. The CDR3 sequence is 15 residues long. The chain's CDR3 is CASSFWLAGADTQYF. The CDR3 bases are TGTGCCAGCAGTTTTTGGCTAGCGGGGGCGGATACGCAGTATTTT.